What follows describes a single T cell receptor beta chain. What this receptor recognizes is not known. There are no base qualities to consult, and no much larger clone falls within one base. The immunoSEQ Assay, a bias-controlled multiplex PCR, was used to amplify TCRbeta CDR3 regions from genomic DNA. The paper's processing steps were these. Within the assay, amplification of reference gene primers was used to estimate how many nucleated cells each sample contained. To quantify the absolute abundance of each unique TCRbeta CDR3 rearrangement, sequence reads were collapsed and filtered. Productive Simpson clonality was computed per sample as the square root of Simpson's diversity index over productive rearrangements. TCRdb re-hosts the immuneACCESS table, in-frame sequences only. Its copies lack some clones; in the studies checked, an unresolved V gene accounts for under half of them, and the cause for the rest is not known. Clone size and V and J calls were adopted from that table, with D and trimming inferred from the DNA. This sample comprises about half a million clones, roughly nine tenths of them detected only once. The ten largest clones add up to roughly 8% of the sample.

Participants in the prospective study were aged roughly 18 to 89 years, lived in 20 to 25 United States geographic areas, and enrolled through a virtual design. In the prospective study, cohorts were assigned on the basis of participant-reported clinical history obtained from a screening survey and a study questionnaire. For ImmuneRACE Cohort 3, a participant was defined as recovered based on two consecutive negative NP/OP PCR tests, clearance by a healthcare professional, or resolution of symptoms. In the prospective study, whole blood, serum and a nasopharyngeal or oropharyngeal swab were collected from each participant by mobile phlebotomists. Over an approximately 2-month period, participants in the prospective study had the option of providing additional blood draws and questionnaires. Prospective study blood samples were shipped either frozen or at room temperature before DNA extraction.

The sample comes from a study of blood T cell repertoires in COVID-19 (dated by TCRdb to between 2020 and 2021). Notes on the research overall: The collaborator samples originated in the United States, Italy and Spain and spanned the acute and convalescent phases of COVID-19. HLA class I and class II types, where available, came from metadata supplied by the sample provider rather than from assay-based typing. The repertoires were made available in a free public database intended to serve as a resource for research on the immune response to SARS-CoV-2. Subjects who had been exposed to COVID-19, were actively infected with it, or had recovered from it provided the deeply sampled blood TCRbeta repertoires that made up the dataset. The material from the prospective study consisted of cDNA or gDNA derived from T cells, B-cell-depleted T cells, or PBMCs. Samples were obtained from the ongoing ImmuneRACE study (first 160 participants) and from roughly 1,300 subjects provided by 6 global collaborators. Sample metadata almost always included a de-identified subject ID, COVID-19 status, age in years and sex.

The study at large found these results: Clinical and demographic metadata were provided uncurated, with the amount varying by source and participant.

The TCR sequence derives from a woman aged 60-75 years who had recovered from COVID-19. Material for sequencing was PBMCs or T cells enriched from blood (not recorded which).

The sequence in DNA is TGTGCCACCAGTCATGACAGCCCATACACTGAAGCTTTCTTT. Its coded protein is CATSHDSPYTEAFF. The chain links TRBV24-1 with TRBJ1-1; a tentative D match to TRBD1 spans 5 bases. Sequences KGHDR (CDR1) and SFDVKD (CDR2) are obtained from the germline V gene. Trimming at the junction amounts to 6 bases on V and 3 bases on J, and the germline ends lie 13 bases apart. The CDR3 starts with the cysteine, ends with the phenylalanine, and has 14 residues. The sequence is cut down to CDR3 DNA, 42 bases in frame from base 1.